Listed here is a single T cell receptor (beta chain). These data belong to a study of blood T cell repertoires in COVID-19. Study as a whole: T cells, B-cell-depleted T cells, or PBMCs supplied cDNA or gDNA.

The CDR3 is made up of 14 amino acids. Germline V gene data show CDR1 as SGHTA and CDR2 as FQGNSA. After removal of 5 bases from V and 1 base from J, the junction contained 4 bases not matched to a gene. In the original analysis: Scientists estimated how many nucleated cells there were by amplifying reference gene primers. Clones were read by immunoSEQ multiplex PCR, and TCRdb kept only the in-frame ones, dropping some. The V and J calls and clone size are taken from that table; D and trimming were inferred from the DNA. The repertoire holds under 350,000 clones, with more than 85% as singletons. The clonotype originates from a man aged 65 to 85 with acute or convalescent COVID-19. The sequencing sample was made of peripheral blood. The chain recombines TRBV7-2 with TRBJ1-1, with 7 bases that match TRBD1. In DNA, the CDR3 is TGTGCCAGCAGCCCCCGGACAGGGAACACTGAAGCTTTCTTT. It codes for CASSPRTGNTEAFF.